This T cell receptor (beta chain) was retrieved from a study of tumor and adjacent non-tumor tissue in lung cancer. The template was RNA from unsorted bulk tissue. The normal lung tissue was taken more than 3 cm from the tumor edge. CDR3 length: 15 amino acids. Germline V gene sequence: CDR1 SGHNT, CDR2 YENEEA. A note on this clonotype: Its ends do not fully match the called genes, so a read error is possible.

The library came from three nested PCR rounds adapted from ARM-PCR protocols. TCRdb reanalysed the multiplex PCR reads using MiXCR and keeps one entry per CDR3 protein. The sample carries about 98,000 distinct CDR3 sequences, less than 85% recorded once. Sequencing was performed on distant non-tumor lung tissue. The chain combines TRBV11-3 with TRBJ2-2, with D tentatively TRBD2 (6 bases). This receptor was identified in a man aged 55 to 70 with small cell lung cancer. Written as DNA, the CDR3 is TGTACCAGCAGCTTAAGGGTCTCTTCAGGAGGGGAGCTGTCTTTT. It codes for CTSSLRVSSGGELSF. The full variable domain, completed using reference TRBV11-3 and TRBJ2-2, is EAGVVQSPRYKIIEKKQPVAFWCNPISGHNTLYWYLQNLGQGPELLIRYENEEAVDDSQLPKDRFSAERLKGVDSTLKIQPAELGDSAVYLCTSSLRVSSGGELSFGEGSRLTVL.